The T cell receptor (beta chain) described here comes from a study of T cell responses to AZD1222 COVID-19 vaccine. About the study: Second-dose recipients at about 4 or about 12 weeks were treated as one pooled group. Study results and limitations: Among the donors, most were white British and more were female, and clonal diversity was possibly underestimated.

Germline CDR1 is ENHRY and CDR2 is SYGVKD. Trimming left V 4 bases short and J 0 bases short, with 10 bases between. CDR3 length: 15 amino acids. As for this clone: The antigen is not known.

Profiled with immunoSEQ multiplex PCR; TCRdb holds only in-frame clones, not every one. Of 150,000 or so clones listed, about nine tenths are singletons. This TCR came from an adult in good health. The sample was peripheral blood, taken on day 0 of AZD1222 vaccination. V gene TRBV10-3 combines with J gene TRBJ1-3; TRBD1 is a possible D gene (6 bases). CDR3 sequence (DNA): TGTGCCATCAGTGGCCAGGGGAGCTCTGGAAACACCATATATTTT. Protein product: CAISGQGSSGNTIYF.